The sequence of this T cell receptor beta chain was determined in a study of PD-1 blockade in classical Hodgkin lymphoma. Overall study: Patients were dosed intravenously with nivolumab at 3 mg/kg every 2 weeks. Study outcomes and limitations: Newly diagnosed patients had baseline TCR diversity that was reportedly lower than that of healthy donors. What caused the repertoire differences, perhaps disease activity or prior therapy, remains undefined. Patients with an early start, nivolumab under 1 year after ASCT, were excluded.

This clone was found a few times. No antigen is known for it. The time point denotes: cycle 4 day 1 (C4D1), after around six weeks of nivolumab. Autologous stem cell transplantation was followed by relapse in every patient, and brentuximab vedotin exposure varied. Using immunoSEQ multiplex PCR, the repertoire was profiled, and TCRdb retains in-frame clones only, with some absent. The table shows some 17,000 clones, with about 65% occurring only once. This clonotype was obtained from a human donor with classical Hodgkin lymphoma. The specimen comprised peripheral blood mononuclear cells (PBMCs), sampled before the fourth cycle of nivolumab.

Here the CDR3 reads CASSQSGQGADSPLHF. Here the CDR3 DNA reads TGCGCCAGCAGCCAATCTGGACAGGGGGCGGATTCACCCCTCCACTTT. The V call is TRBV4-1, the J call TRBJ1-6; 11 bases line up with TRBD1. Trimming cost V 2 bases and J 8 bases; bases outside gene matches: 5. The germline V gene has CDR1 MGHRA and CDR2 YSYEKL. CDR3 length: 16 residues.